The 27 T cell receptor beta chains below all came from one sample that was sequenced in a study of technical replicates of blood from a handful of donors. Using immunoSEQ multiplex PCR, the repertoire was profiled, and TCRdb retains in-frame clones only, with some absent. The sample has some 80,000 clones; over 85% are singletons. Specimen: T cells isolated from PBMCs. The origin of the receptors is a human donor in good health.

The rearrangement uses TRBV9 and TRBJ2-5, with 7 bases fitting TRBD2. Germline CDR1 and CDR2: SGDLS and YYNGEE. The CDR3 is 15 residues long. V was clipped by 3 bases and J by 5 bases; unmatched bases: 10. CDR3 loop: CASSAGWGGYETQYF. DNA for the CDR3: TGTGCCAGCAGCGCAGGGTGGGGGGGATATGAGACCCAGTACTTC. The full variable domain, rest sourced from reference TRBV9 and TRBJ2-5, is DSGVTQTPKHLITATGQRVTLRCSPRSGDLSVYWYQQSLDQGLQFLIQYYNGEERAKGNILERFSAQQFPDLHSELNLSSLELGDSALYFCASSAGWGGYETQYFGPGTRLLVL.

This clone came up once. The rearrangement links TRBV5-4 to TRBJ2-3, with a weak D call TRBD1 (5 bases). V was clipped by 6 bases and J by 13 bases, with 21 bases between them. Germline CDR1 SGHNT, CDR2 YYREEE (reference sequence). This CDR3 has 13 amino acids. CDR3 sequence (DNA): TGTGCCAGCACCATCGGGCAAGACAGTAGAGAGTATTTT. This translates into CASTIGQDSREYF.

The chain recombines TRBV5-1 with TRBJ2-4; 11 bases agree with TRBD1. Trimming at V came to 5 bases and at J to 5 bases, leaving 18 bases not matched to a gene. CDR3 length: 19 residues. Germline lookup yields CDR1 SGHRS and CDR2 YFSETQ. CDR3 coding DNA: TGCGCCAGCAGACCCCCCCCCGGACAGGGGGCGGAGGGGGAAAACATTCAGTACTTC. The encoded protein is CASRPPPGQGAEGENIQYF.

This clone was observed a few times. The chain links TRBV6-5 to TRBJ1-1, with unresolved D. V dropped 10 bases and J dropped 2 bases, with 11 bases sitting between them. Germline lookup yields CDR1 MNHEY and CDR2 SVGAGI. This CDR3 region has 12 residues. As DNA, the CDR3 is TGTGCCACATGGGCTTTCAACACTGAAGCTTTCTTT. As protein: CATWAFNTEAFF.

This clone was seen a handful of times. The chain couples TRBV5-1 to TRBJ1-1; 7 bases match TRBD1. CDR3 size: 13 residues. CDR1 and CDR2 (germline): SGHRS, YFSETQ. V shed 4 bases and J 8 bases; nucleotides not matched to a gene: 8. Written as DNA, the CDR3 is TGCGCCAGCAGCAGCACAGGGGCAAGGGAAGCTTTCTTT. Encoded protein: CASSSTGAREAFF.

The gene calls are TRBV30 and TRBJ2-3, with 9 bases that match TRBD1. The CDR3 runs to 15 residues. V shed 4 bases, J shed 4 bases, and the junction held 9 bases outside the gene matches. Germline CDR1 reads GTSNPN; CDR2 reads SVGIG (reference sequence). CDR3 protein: CAWTPTGGIADTQYF. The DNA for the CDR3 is TGTGCCTGGACTCCCACAGGGGGCATCGCAGATACGCAGTATTTT.

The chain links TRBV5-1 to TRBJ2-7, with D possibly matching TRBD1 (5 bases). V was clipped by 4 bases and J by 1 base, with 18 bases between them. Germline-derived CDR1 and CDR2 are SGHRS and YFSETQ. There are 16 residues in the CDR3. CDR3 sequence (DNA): TGCGCCAGCAGCCCTTACAGCAGTGGGGCTTCCTACGAGCAGTACTTC. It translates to CASSPYSSGASYEQYF.

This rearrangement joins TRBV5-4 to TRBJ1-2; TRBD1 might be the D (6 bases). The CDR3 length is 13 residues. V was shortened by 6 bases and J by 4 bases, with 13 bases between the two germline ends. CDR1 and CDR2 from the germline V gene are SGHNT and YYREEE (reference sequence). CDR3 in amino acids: CASIPGGAYGYTF. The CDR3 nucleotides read TGTGCCAGCATCCCCGGGGGGGCCTATGGCTACACCTTC.

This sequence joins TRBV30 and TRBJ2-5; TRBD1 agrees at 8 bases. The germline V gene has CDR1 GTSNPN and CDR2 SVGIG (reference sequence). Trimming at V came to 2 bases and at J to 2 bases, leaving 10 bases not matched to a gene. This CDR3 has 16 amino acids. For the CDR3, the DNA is TGTGCCTGGAGTACTACCGACAGGGGACTTCAAGAGACCCAGTACTTC. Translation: CAWSTTDRGLQETQYF.

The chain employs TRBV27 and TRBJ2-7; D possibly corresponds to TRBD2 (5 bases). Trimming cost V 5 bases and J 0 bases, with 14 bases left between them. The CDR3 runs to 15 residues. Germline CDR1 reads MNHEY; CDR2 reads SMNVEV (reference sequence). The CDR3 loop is CASSIGPTSSYEQYF. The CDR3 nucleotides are TGTGCCAGCAGTATAGGACCTACTAGCTCCTACGAGCAGTACTTC.

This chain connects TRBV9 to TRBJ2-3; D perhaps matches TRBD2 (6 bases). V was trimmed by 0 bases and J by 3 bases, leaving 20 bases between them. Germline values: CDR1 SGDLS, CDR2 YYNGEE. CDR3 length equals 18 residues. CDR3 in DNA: TGTGCCAGCAGCGTAGGAGAATGTCGGGGGTATCTAACAGATACGCAGTATTTT. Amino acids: CASSVGECRGYLTDTQYF.

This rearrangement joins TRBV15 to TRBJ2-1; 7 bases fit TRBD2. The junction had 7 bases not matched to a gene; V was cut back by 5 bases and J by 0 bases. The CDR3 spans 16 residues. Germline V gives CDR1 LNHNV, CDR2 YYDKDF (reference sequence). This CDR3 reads CATSLPLADSYNEQFF. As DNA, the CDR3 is TGTGCCACCAGCTTACCCCTAGCGGACTCCTACAATGAGCAGTTCTTC.

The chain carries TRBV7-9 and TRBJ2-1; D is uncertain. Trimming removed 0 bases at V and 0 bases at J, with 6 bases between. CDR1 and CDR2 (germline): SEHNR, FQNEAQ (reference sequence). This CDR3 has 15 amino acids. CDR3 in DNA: TGTGCCAGCAGCTTAGCACAGAGCTCCTACAATGAGCAGTTCTTC. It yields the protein CASSLAQSSYNEQFF.

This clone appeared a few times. The chain's CDR3 is CASSSLADTQYF. CDR3 nucleotides: TGTGCCAGCAGTTCACTAGCGGATACGCAGTATTTT. V gene TRBV2 combines with J gene TRBJ2-3, with 7 bases aligning to TRBD2. This CDR3 spans 12 amino acids. Germline lookup yields CDR1 SNHLY and CDR2 FYNNEI. V trimming: 5 bases; J trimming: 6 bases; junction bases outside the gene matches: 2.

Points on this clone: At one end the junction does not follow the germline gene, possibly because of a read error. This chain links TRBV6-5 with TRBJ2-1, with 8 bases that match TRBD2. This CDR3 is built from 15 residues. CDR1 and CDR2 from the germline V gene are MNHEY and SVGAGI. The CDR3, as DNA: TGTGCCAGCAGGGAAAGCGGGAGCTCCCACAATGAGCAGTTCTTC. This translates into CASRESGSSHNEQFF.

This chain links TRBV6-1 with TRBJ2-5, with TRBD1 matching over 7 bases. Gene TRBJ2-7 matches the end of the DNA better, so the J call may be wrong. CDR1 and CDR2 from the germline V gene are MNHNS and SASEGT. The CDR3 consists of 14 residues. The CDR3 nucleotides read TGTGCCAGCAGATTCCTCGGGACAGCCTACGAGCAGTACTTC. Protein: CASRFLGTAYEQYF.

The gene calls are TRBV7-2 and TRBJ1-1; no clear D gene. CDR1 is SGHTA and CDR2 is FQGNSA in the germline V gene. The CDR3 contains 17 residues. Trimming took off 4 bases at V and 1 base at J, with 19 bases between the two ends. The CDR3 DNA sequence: TGTGCCAGCAGCTCGGTGGGAGTTTGGCCTCAGAACACTGAAGCTTTCTTT. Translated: CASSSVGVWPQNTEAFF.

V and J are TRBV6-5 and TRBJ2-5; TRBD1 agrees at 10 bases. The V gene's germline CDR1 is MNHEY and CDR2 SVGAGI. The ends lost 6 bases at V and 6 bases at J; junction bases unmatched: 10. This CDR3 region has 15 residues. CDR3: CASRGLTGGFKTQYF. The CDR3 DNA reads TGTGCCAGCAGAGGGCTGACAGGGGGCTTTAAGACCCAGTACTTC.

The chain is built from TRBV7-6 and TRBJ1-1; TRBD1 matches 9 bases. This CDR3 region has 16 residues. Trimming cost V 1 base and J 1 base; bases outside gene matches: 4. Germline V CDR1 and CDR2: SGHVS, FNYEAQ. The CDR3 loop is CASSLGGGQGNTEAFF. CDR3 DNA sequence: TGTGCCAGCAGCTTAGGGGGGGGACAGGGGAACACTGAAGCTTTCTTT.

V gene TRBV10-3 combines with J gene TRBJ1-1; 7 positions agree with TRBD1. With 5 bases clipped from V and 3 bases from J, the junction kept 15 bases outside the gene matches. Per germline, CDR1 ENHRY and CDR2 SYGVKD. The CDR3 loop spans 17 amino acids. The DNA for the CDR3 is TGTGCCATCAGTAACCCTTCTACAGGGGCGGTGTACACTGAAGCTTTCTTT. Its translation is CAISNPSTGAVYTEAFF.

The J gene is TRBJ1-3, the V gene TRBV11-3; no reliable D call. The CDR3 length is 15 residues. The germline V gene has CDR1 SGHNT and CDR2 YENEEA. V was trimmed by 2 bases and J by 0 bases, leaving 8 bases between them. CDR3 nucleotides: TGTGCCAGCAGCTTACAGGCCGACTCTGGAAACACCATATATTTT. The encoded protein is CASSLQADSGNTIYF.

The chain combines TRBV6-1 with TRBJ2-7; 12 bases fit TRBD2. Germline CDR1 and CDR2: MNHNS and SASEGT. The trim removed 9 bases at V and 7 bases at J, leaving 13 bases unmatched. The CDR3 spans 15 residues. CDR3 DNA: TGTGCCAGTGGACTAGCGGGGAACCTACTGAGGGAGCAGTACTTC. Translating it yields CASGLAGNLLREQYF.

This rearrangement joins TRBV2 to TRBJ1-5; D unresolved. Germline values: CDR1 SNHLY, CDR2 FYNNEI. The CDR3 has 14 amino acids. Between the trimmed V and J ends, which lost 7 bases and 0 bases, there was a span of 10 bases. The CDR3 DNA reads TGTGCCAGCAACGAGATCTATAGCAATCAGCCCCAGCATTTT. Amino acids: CASNEIYSNQPQHF.

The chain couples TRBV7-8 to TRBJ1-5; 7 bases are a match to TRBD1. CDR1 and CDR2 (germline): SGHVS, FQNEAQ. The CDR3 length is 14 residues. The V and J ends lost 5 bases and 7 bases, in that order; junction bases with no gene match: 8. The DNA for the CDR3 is TGTGCCAGCAGCACCCGACAGGGAGGACAGCCCCAGCATTTT. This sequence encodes CASSTRQGGQPQHF.

The CDR3 spells CASRPLQGKNYEQYF. The CDR3 nucleotides read TGTGCCAGCAGGCCCCTACAGGGAAAGAACTACGAGCAGTACTTC. The J gene is TRBJ2-7, the V gene TRBV7-8, with a tentative D call TRBD1 (6 bases). The CDR3 loop spans 15 amino acids. Germline assignment: CDR1 SGHVS and CDR2 FQNEAQ. V was trimmed by 6 bases and J by 3 bases, leaving 18 bases between them.

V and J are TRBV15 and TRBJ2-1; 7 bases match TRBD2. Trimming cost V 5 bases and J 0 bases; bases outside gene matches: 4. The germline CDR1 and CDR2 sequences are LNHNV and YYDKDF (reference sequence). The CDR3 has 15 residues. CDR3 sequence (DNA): TGTGCCACCAGCGAGGAGCGGGACTCCTACAATGAGCAGTTCTTC. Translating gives CATSEERDSYNEQFF.

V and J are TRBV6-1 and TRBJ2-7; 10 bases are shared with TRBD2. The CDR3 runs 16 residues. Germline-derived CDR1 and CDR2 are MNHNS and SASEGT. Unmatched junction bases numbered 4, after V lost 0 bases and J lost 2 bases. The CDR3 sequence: CASSEATSGPTYEQYF. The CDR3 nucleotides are TGTGCCAGCAGTGAAGCGACTAGCGGGCCGACCTACGAGCAGTACTTC.